This TCR beta chain was captured in a study of blood T cell repertoires in COVID-19. Germline CDR1 and CDR2: SGDLS and YYNGEE. V shed 3 bases and J 4 bases; nucleotides not matched to a gene: 10. The CDR3 contains 16 residues. Authors' analysis steps: Counts of nucleated cells, estimated from reference gene primer amplification, were obtained. Generated by immunoSEQ multiplex PCR, the TCRdb table keeps only in-frame clones and is missing some. V, J and clone size derive from that table, while D and trimming were established from the DNA sequence. The sample holds 30,000 or so clones, roughly 78% seen once.

The chain uses TRBV9 and TRBJ1-2; TRBD1 aligns across 9 bases. The TCR comes from an elderly man with active or convalescent COVID-19. Input material: peripheral blood. The CDR3: CASSAATGGEGYGYTF. CDR3 sequence (DNA): TGTGCCAGCAGCGCAGCCACAGGGGGCGAGGGCTATGGCTACACCTTC.